This is a list of T cell receptor beta chains from one sample in a study of blood T cells in healthy people across ages. TCRdb redid the calling of the 5' RACE reads with MiXCR, one entry per CDR3 protein. The profile shows 1.4 million or so distinct CDR3 sequences, roughly two fifths of them singletons. The sequencing input was blood. The source of these receptors is a woman younger than 35 in good health. Each CDR3 is given with its conserved first and last residue. A D gene is named only where the DNA matches it firmly. Some rows mark clone size as missing; the rest say once, few, many or name a class of expanded clone.

J	length	D	size	V	CDR3	DNA
TRBJ1-2	16	.	few	TRBV25-1	CASSEWGTGPYYGYTF	TGTGCCAGCAGTGAATGGGGAACAGGGCCTTACTATGGCTACACCTTC
TRBJ2-1	16	TRBD1	.	TRBV25-1	CASSPQGDREDYEQFF	TGTGCCAGCAGCCCACAGGGGGACAGGGAAGATTACGAGCAGTTCTTC
TRBJ2-7	13	.	.	TRBV20-1	CSASRQASYEQYF	TGCAGTGCTAGCCGGCAGGCCTCCTACGAGCAGTACTTC
TRBJ2-1	17	TRBD2	few	TRBV4-3	CASSQDSRTSSYNEQFF	TGCGCCAGCAGCCAAGATTCTCGGACTAGCTCCTACAATGAGCAGTTCTTC
TRBJ2-5	15	TRBD2	.	TRBV11-2	CASSPVLAGGYEQYF	TGTGCCAGCAGCCCCGTACTAGCGGGAGGCTATGAGCAGTACTTC
TRBJ2-3	12	TRBD2	.	TRBV4-3	CASSPGTSGAYF	TGCGCCAGCAGTCCTGGGACTAGCGGGGCGTATTTT
TRBJ2-1	16	.	.	TRBV7-3	CASSLKPLGASNEQFF	TGTGCCAGCAGCTTAAAACCCCTGGGGGCTAGCAATGAGCAGTTCTTC
TRBJ1-5	16	.	few	TRBV6-6	CASSYVRQRGNQPQHF	TGTGCCAGCAGTTACGTCCGACAGCGGGGCAATCAGCCCCAGCATTTT
TRBJ2-1	14	.	.	TRBV12-3/TRBV12-4	CASLLGRSYNEQFF	TGTGCCAGCCTTCTGGGTCGCTCCTACAATGAGCAGTTCTTC
TRBJ2-1	15	TRBD2	.	TRBV3-1	CASSPSGTSANEQFF	TGTGCCAGCAGCCCTTCCGGGACTAGCGCTAATGAGCAGTTCTTC
TRBJ1-5	14	.	few	TRBV6-2/TRBV6-3	CASSYDGGVKPQHF	TGTGCCAGCAGTTACGACGGGGGAGTTAAGCCCCAGCATTTT
TRBJ2-3	14	.	few	TRBV4-2	CASSQEDPTDTQYF	TGTGCCAGCAGCCAAGAGGACCCCACAGATACGCAGTATTTT
TRBJ1-2	15	.	few	TRBV11-2	CASSSPRNSNYGYTF	TGTGCCAGCAGCTCCCCTCGGAACTCTAACTATGGCTACACCTTC
TRBJ2-7	12	.	.	TRBV20-1	CSARIGPNEQYF	TGCAGTGCTAGAATAGGGCCCAACGAGCAGTACTTC
TRBJ2-1	20	TRBD1	.	TRBV7-3	CASSSLPGQLPHYHSREQFF	TGTGCCAGCAGCTCCCTCCCGGGACAGCTGCCTCACTATCATTCACGTGAGCAGTTCTTC
TRBJ2-1	15	.	many	TRBV4-1	CASSHYSSSYNEQFF	TGCGCCAGCAGCCATTACAGTAGCTCCTACAATGAGCAGTTCTTC
TRBJ2-2	15	TRBD2	few	TRBV6-1	CASSGSSGNTGELFF	TGTGCCAGCAGCGGGTCTAGCGGGAACACCGGGGAGCTGTTTTTT
TRBJ2-3	12	.	few	TRBV29-1	CSVAQGTDTQYF	TGCAGCGTGGCACAAGGGACAGATACGCAGTATTTT
TRBJ1-2	15	TRBD1	few	TRBV5-6	CASSLDRGYNYGYTF	TGTGCCAGCAGCTTGGACAGGGGGTATAACTATGGCTACACCTTC
TRBJ2-1	18	TRBD1	.	TRBV7-2	CAGSYPLGQASSYNEQFF	TGTGCCGGCAGTTACCCTTTGGGACAGGCGAGCTCCTACAATGAGCAGTTCTTC
TRBJ2-7	16	.	.	TRBV24-1	CATSDTSRGIYNEQYF	TGTGCCACCAGTGACACCTCTCGGGGGATCTACAATGAGCAGTACTTC
TRBJ2-5	16	TRBD1	.	TRBV7-6	CASSSPVRDREETQYF	TGTGCCAGCAGCTCCCCTGTCCGGGACAGGGAAGAGACCCAGTACTTC